This T cell receptor (beta chain) stems from a study of blood T cells in healthy people across ages. Study background: About one barcoded beta molecule per two T cells came from capture by template switching.

The second PCR ran about 6 to 12 cycles with a sample-barcoded 5' primer and J-beta primers. TCRdb recomputed calls from the 5' RACE reads with MiXCR, one row per CDR3 protein. The table shows 750,000 to 850,000 distinct CDR3 sequences, with approximately 25% occurring only once. The same sample was also studied in work on T cells of mothers and their children. From that paper: Maternal samples each gave over 9.5 million TCR beta CDR3 reads, and child samples about 3 million each.

The sequencing input was blood. This receptor was taken from a boy under 18 in good health.

CDR3 region: CASSPRTYYEQYF. CDR3 coding DNA: TGTGCCAGCAGTCCAAGGACTTACTACGAGCAGTACTTC. The gene calls are TRBV28 and TRBJ2-7, with TRBD2 as a possible D gene (5 bases). The CDR3 spans 13 residues. V gave up 5 bases and J gave up 3 bases, with 11 bases separating them. Germline V CDR1 and CDR2: MDHEN, SYDVKM.